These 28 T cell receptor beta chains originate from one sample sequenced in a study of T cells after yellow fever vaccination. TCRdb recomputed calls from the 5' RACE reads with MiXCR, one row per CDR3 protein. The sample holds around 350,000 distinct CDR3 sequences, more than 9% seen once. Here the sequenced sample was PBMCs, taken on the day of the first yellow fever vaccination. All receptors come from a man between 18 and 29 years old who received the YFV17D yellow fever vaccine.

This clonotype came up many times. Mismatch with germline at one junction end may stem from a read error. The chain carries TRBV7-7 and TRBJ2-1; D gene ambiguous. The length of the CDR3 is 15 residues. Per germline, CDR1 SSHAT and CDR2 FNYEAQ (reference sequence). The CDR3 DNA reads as TGTGCTAGCAGCTTAGCAGAGAGCTCCTACAATGAGCAGTTCTTC. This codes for CASSLAESSYNEQFF.

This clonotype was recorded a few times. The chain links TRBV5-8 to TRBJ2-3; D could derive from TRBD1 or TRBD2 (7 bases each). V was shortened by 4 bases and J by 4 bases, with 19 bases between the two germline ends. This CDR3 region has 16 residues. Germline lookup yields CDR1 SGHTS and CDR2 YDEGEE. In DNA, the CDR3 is TGTGCCAGCAGCCTGGGCGCAGGGGGGAGGGCAGATACGCAGTATTTT. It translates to CASSLGAGGRADTQYF.

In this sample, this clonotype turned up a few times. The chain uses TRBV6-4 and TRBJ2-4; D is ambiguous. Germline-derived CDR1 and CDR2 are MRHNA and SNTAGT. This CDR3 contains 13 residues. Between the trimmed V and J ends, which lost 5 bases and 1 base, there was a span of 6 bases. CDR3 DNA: TGTGCCAGCAGTCACCGGGCCAAAAACATTCAGTACTTC. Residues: CASSHRAKNIQYF.

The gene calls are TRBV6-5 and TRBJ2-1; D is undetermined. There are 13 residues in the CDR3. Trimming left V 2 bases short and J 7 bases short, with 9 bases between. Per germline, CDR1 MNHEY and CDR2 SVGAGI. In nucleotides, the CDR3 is TGTGCCAGCAGTTACGGGCCACTTAATGAGCAGTTCTTC. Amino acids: CASSYGPLNEQFF.

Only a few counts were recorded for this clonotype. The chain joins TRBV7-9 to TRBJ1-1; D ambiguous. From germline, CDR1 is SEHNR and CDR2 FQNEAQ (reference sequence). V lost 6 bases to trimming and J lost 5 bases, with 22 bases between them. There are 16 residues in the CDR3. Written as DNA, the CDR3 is TGTGCCAGCAGTCCCCCCCCGGCTAAGCCGAGGACTGAAGCTTTCTTT. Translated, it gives CASSPPPAKPRTEAFF.

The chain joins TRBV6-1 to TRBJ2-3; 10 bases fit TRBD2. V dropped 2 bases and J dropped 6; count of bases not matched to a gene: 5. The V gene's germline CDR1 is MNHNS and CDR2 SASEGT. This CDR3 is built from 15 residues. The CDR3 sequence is CASSERAGGMDTQYF. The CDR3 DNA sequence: TGTGCCAGCAGTGAACGAGCGGGGGGGATGGATACGCAGTATTTT.

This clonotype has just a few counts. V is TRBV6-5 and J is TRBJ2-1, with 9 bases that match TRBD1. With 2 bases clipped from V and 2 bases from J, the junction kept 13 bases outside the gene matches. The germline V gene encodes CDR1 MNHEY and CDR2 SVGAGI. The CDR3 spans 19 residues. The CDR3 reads CASSYREPSGQGPYNEQFF. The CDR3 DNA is TGTGCCAGCAGTTACAGGGAACCTTCGGGACAGGGCCCCTACAATGAGCAGTTCTTC.

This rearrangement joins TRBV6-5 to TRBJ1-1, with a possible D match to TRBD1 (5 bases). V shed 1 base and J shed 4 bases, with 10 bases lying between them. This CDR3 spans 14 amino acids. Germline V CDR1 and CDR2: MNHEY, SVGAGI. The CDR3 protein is CASSYLGVGTEAFF. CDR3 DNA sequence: TGTGCCAGCAGTTACTTAGGGGTTGGCACTGAAGCTTTCTTT.

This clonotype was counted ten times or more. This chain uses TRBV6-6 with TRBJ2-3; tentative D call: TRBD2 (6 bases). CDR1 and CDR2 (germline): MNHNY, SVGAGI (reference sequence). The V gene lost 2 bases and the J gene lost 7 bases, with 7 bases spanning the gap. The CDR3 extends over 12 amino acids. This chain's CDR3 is CASSYRGNTQYF. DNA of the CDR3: TGTGCCAGCAGTTACCGCGGGAATACGCAGTATTTT.

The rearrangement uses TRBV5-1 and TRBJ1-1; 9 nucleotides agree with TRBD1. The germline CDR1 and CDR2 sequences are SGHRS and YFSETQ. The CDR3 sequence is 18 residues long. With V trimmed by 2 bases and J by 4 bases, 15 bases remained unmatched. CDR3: CASSFFSGDRVEGTEAFF. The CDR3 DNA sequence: TGCGCCAGCAGCTTTTTTTCGGGGGACAGGGTTGAAGGCACTGAAGCTTTCTTT.

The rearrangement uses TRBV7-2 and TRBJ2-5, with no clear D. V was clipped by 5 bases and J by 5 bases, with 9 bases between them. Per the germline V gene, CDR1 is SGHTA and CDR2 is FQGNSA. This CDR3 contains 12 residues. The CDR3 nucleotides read TGTGCCAGCAGCGGGGTTGGGGAGACCCAGTACTTC. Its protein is CASSGVGETQYF.

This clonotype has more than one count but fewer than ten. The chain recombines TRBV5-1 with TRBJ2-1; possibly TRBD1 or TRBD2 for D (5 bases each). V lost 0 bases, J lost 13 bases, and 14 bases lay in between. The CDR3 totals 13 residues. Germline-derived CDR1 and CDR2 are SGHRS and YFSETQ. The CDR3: CASSLAGTSRQFF. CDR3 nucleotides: TGCGCCAGCAGCTTGGCCGGGACCTCCCGTCAGTTCTTC.

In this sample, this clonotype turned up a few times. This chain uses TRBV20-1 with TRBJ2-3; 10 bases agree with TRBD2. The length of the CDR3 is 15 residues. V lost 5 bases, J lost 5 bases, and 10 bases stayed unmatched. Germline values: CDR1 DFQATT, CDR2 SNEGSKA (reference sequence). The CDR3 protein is CSAGRPGLAQDTQYF. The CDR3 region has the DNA TGCAGTGCTGGCCGCCCGGGACTAGCGCAAGATACGCAGTATTTT.

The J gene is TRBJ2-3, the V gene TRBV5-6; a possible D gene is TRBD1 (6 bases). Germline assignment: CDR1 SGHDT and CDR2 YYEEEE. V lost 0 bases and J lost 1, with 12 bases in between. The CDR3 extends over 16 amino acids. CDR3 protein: CASSLDMGHRTDTQYF. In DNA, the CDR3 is TGTGCCAGCAGCTTGGATATGGGACACCGCACAGATACGCAGTATTTT.

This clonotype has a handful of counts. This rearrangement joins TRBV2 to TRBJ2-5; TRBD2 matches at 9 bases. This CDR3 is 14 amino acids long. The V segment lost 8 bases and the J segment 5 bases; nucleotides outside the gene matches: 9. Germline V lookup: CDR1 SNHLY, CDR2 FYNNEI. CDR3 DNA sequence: TGTGCCAGCGGTCCAGTAGCGGGGGATGAGACCCAGTACTTC. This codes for CASGPVAGDETQYF.

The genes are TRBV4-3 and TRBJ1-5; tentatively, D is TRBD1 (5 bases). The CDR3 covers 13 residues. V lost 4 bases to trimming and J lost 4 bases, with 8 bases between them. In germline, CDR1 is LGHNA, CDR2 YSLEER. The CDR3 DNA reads TGCGCCAGCAGCCCTGGGGCTAATCAGCCCCAGCATTTT. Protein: CASSPGANQPQHF.

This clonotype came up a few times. Here the CDR3 reads CASSEGARETQYF. Here the CDR3 DNA reads TGTGCCAGCAGTGAAGGGGCCCGGGAGACCCAGTACTTC. The chain uses TRBV2 and TRBJ2-5; D gene ambiguous. V was shortened by 1 base and J by 5 bases, with 8 bases between the two germline ends. The CDR3 has 13 residues. CDR1 is SNHLY and CDR2 is FYNNEI in the germline V gene. Supplemented by reference TRBV2 and TRBJ2-5, the full variable domain reads EPEVTQTPSHQVTQMGQEVILRCVPISNHLYFYWYRQILGQKVEFLVSFYNNEISEKSEIFDDQFSVERPDGSNFTLKIRSTKLEDSAMYFCASSEGARETQYFGPGTRLLVL.

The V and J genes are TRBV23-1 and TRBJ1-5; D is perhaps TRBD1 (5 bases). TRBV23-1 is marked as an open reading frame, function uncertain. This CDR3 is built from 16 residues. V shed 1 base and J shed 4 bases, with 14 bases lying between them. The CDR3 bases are TGCGCCAGCAGTCAATTGGGGGAACATCCGAATCAGCCCCAGCATTTT. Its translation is CASSQLGEHPNQPQHF.

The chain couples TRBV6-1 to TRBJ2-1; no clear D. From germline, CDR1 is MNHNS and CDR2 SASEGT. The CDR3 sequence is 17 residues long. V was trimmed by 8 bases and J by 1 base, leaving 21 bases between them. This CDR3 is CASGFRNPRFSYNEQFF. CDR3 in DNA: TGTGCCAGCGGCTTCCGAAATCCGAGGTTTTCCTACAATGAGCAGTTCTTC.

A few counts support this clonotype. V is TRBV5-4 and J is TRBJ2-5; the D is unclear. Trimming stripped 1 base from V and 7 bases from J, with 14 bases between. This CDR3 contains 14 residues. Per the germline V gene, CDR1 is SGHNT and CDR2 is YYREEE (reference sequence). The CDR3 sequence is CASSLKDRLGTQYF. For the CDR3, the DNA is TGTGCCAGCAGCTTGAAGGATAGACTGGGGACCCAGTACTTC.

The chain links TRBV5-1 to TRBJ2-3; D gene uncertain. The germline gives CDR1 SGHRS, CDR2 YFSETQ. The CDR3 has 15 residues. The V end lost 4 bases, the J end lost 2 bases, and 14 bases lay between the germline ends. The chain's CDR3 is CASSQMRHFTDTQYF. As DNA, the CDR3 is TGCGCCAGCAGCCAAATGCGTCACTTCACAGATACGCAGTATTTT.

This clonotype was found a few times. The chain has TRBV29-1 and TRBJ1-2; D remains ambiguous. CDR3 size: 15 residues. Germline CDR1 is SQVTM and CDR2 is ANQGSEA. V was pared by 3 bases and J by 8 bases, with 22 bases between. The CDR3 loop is CSVDALDLPSKGYTF. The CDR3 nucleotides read TGCAGCGTTGATGCTTTGGACCTACCTTCGAAGGGCTACACCTTC.

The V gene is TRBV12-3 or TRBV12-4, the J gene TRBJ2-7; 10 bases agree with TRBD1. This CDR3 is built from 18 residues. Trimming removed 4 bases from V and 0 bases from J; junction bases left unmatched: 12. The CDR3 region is CASSSDWTGGITSYEQYF. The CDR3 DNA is TGTGCCAGCAGTTCCGACTGGACAGGGGGTATCACCTCCTACGAGCAGTACTTC.

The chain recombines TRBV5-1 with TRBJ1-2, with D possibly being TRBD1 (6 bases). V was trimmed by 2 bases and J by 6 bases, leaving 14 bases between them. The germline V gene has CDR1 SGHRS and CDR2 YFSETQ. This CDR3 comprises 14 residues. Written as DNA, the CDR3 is TGCGCCAGCAGCTTAGGGGGTGATGGCGATGGCTACACCTTC. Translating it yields CASSLGGDGDGYTF.

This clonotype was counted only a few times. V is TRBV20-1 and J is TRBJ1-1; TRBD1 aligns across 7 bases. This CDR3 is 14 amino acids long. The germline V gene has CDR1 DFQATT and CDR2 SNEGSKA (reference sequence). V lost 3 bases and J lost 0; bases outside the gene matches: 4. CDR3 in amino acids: CSARGQSMNTEAFF. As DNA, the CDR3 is TGCAGTGCTAGGGGACAGTCTATGAACACTGAAGCTTTCTTT.

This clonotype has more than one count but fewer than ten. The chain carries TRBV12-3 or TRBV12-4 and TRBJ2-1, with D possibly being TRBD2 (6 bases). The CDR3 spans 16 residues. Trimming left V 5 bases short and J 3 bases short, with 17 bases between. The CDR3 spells CASSHSGVPHYNEQFF. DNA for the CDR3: TGTGCCAGCAGTCACTCGGGGGTCCCACACTACAATGAGCAGTTCTTC.

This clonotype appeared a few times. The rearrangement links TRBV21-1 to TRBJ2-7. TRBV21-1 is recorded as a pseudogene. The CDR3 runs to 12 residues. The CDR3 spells CASSKLGYEQYV. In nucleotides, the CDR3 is TGTGCCAGCAGCAAATTGGGTTACGAGCAGTACGTC.

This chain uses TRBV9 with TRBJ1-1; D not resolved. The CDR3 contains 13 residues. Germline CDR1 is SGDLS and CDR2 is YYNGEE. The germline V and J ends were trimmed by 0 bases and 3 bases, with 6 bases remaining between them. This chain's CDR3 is CASSVGQDTEAFF. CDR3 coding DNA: TGTGCCAGCAGCGTAGGTCAGGACACTGAAGCTTTCTTT.